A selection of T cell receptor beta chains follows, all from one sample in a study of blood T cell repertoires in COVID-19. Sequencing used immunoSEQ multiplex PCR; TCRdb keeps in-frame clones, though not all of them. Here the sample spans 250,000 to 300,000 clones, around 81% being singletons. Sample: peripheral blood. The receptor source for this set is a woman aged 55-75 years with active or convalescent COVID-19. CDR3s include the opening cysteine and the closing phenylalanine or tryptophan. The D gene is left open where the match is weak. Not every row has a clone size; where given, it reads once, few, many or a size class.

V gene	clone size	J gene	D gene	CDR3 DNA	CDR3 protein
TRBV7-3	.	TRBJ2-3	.	TGTGCCAGCTCCGGGACACTTAGCACAGATACGCAGTATTTT	CASSGTLSTDTQYF
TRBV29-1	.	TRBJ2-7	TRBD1	TGCAGCGCTGACAGGGGAACCCACGAGCAGTACTTC	CSADRGTHEQYF
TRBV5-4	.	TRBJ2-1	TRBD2	TGTGCCAGCAGCTTGGAGCTAGCGGGGGGCCTTCAGGATGAGCAGTTCTTC	CASSLELAGGLQDEQFF
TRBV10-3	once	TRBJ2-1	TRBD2	TGTGCCATCAGTGGCCGTATAGCGGGGGGCCCCAATGAGCAGTTCTTC	CAISGRIAGGPNEQFF
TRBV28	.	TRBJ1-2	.	TGTGCCAGCAGTTTTTGGGGGGGCCAGATGAATGGCTACACCTTC	CASSFWGGQMNGYTF
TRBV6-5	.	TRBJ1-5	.	TGTGCCAGCACCGGGGCGAGGGGGAATCAGCCCCAGCATTTT	CASTGARGNQPQHF
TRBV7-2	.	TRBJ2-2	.	TGTGCCAGCAGCCCGGGCACCGGGGAGCTGTTTTTT	CASSPGTGELFF
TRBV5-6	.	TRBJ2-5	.	TGTGCCAGCAGCTTGGTCGGGGGATTCCAAGAGACCCAGTACTTC	CASSLVGGFQETQYF
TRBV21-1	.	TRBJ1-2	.	TGTGCCAGCAGCAAAGTCGGGAACACTCATGGCTACACCTTC	CASSKVGNTHGYTF
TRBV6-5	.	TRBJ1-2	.	TGTGCCAGCAGTTACTCGACGGGGGCTAACTATGGCTACACCTTC	CASSYSTGANYGYTF
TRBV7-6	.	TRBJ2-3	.	TGTGCCAGCAGCCCTGTGCGGGCGGGGCCGGGGCGGGGTAGCACAGATACGCAGTATTTT	CASSPVRAGPGRGSTDTQYF
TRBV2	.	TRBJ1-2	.	TGTGCCAGCAACAAGGGAGGTTCCTATGGCTACACCTTC	CASNKGGSYGYTF
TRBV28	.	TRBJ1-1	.	TGTGCCAGCAGTTTAGTCCAGAACACTGAAGCTTTCTTT	CASSLVQNTEAFF
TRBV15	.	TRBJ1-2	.	TGTGCCACCAGCAGGCCCCAGGGAGGTGGGCATGGCTACACCTTC	CATSRPQGGGHGYTF
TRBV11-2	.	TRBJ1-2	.	TGTGCCAGCAGCTTAGGGACAGTTAACGGCTACACCTTC	CASSLGTVNGYTF
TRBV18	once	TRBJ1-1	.	TGTGCCAGCTCACCATTGGCAGTGAACACTGAAGCTTTCTTT	CASSPLAVNTEAFF
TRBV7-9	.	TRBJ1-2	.	TGTGCCAGCAGCTCCGGACAGATCTACACTAGGGGTGGCTACACCTTC	CASSSGQIYTRGGYTF
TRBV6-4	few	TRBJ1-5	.	TGTGCCAGCAGTGAAAGCAGCAATCAGCCCCAGCATTTT	CASSESSNQPQHF
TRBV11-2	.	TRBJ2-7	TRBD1	TGTGCCAGCAGCTTACACAGGGGCGAGCAGTACTTC	CASSLHRGEQYF
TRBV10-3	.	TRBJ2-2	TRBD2	TGTGCCACCCTGGCCTCCGGGACTAGCATGGCCGGGGAGCTGTTTTTT	CATLASGTSMAGELFF
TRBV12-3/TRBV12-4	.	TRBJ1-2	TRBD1	TGTGCCAGCAGGGGACAGGGAGTGGGAGGCTACACCTTC	CASRGQGVGGYTF
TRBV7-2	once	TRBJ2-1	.	TGTGCCAGCAGCCTCCTCGATGAGCAGTTCTTC	CASSLLDEQFF
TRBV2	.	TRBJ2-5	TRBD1	TGTGCCAGCAGCTTCAGGGGGAATCAAGAGACCCAGTACTTC	CASSFRGNQETQYF
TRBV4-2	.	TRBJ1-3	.	TGTGCCAGCCGCTACTCTGGAAACACCATATATTTT	CASRYSGNTIYF
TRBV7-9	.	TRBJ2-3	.	TGTGCCAGCAGCTGGGGGGATACAGATACGCAGTATTTT	CASSWGDTDTQYF
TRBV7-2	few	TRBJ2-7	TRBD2	TGTGCCAGCAGCTTAGGTCTACGGGGGGGCTCTCACGAGCAGTACTTC	CASSLGLRGGSHEQYF
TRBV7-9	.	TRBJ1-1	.	TGTGCCAGCAGCTTGGCCATGTTGAACACTGAAGCTTTCTTT	CASSLAMLNTEAFF
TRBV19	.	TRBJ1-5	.	TGTGCCAGTAGTATCGGGGGGTTCCTGGCCCGAGGCAATCAGCCCCAGCATTTT	CASSIGGFLARGNQPQHF
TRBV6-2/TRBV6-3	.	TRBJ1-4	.	TGTGCCAGCAGTTTCCGGAGCTTCCGTAATGAAAAACTGTTTTTT	CASSFRSFRNEKLFF
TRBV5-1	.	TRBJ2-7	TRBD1	TGCGCCAGCAGCTCATGGCGACAGGGTAATGAGCAGTACTTC	CASSSWRQGNEQYF
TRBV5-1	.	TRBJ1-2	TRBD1	TGCGCCAGCAGCTCGACAGGGGACCCCCTCGGATGGTATGGCTACACCTTC	CASSSTGDPLGWYGYTF
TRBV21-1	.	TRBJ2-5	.	TGTGCCAGAAATACCGGACAGCAAGAGACCCAGTACTTC	CARNTGQQETQYF
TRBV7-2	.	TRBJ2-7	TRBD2	TGTGCCAGCAGCTTAGTGGGGACTAGCGGGGGGGGCATGTACGAGCAGTACTTC	CASSLVGTSGGGMYEQYF
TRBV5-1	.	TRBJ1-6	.	TGCGCCAGCAGCACATTATATAATTCACCCCTCCACTTT	CASSTLYNSPLHF
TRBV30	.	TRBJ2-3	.	TGTGCCTGGAGCCGTAGCACAGATACGCAGTATTTT	CAWSRSTDTQYF
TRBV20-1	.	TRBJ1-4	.	TGCAGTGCTTTGGGCCGAAAACTGTTTTTT	CSALGRKLFF
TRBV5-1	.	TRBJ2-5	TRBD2	TGCGCCAGCAGCCTGGGACTAGCGGGGGGTCGAGAGACCCAGTACTTC	CASSLGLAGGRETQYF
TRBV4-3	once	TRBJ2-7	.	TGCGCCAGCAGCCACCACGAGGGCTACGAGCAGTACTTC	CASSHHEGYEQYF
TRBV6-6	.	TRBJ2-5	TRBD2	TGTGCCAGCAGCCCGGGGGGGCAAGAGACCCAGTACTTC	CASSPGGQETQYF